A single sample is the source of the 31 T cell receptor beta chains below, sequenced in a study of blood T cells in healthy people across ages. Primers used in a second PCR of about 7 to 11 cycles were a sample-barcoded 5' primer and a J-beta primer mix. TCRdb re-analysed the 5' RACE reads in MiXCR, keeping a single row per CDR3 protein. The data show 700,000 to 850,000 distinct CDR3 sequences, about 55% seen once. Sequenced sample: blood. These receptors were obtained from a man at least 80 years old in good health.

In DNA form, the CDR3 reads TGTGCCAGCAGTCCGGCCTGCAATGAGCAGTTCTTC. This gives the protein CASSPACNEQFF. J is TRBJ2-1 and V is TRBV28; D gene unclear. Deletions cut 5 bases from V and 6 bases from J, with 8 bases between. CDR3 length: 12 residues. Germline V gene data show CDR1 as MDHEN and CDR2 as SYDVKM.

CDR3 bases: TGTGCCAGCAGCCAAGCCAGGACAGGGGGCCATGGCTACACCTTC. Translated, it gives CASSQARTGGHGYTF. The V and J genes are TRBV4-2 and TRBJ1-2, with TRBD1 identical over 11 bases. The CDR3 is 15 amino acids. J lost 6 bases, V lost 1 base, and 4 bases had no gene match. The germline V gene encodes CDR1 LGHNA and CDR2 YNFKEQ.

This clonotype was seen only a few times. The genes are TRBV29-1 and TRBJ2-5; 8 bases fit TRBD1. CDR1 is SQVTM, CDR2 ANQGSEA, per germline. CDR3 length: 12 residues. J gave up 9 bases and V 6 bases, and 9 bases lay outside the gene matches. The CDR3 coding sequence is TGCAGCGTCATGGGTCAGGGGGCGGCCCAGTACTTC. It specifies CSVMGQGAAQYF.

V and J are TRBV10-3 and TRBJ2-7, with 11 bases matching TRBD1. The CDR3 runs to 15 residues. J was trimmed by 0 bases and V by 2 bases; bases with no gene match: 0. Germline loops: CDR1 ENHRY, CDR2 SYGVKD. CDR3 nucleotide sequence: TGTGCCATCAGTGAGGGGACAGGGGGCTCCTACGAGCAGTACTTC. Protein sequence: CAISEGTGGSYEQYF.

This clonotype occurred a few times. The chain joins TRBV9 to TRBJ2-7; possible D gene TRBD2, 6 bases. Trimming pared 3 bases from V and 7 bases from J, leaving 20 bases between. The CDR3 spans 15 residues. Looked up from germline, CDR1 is SGDLS and CDR2 is YYNGEE. Here the CDR3 DNA reads TGTGCCAGCAGCGGCGCCGGGACTTTCCCGGGGGAGCAGTACTTC. Protein sequence: CASSGAGTFPGEQYF.

The chain is built from TRBV3-1 and TRBJ2-5; D not resolved. The J call may be faulty, since TRBJ2-7 better matches the DNA end. The CDR3 is 14 amino acids. CDR1 and CDR2 (germline): LGHDT, YNNKEL (reference sequence). CDR3 region: CASSQDWSSYEQYF. Written as DNA, the CDR3 is TGTGCCAGCAGCCAAGACTGGAGTTCCTACGAGCAGTACTTC.

The chain joins TRBV29-1 to TRBJ2-5; D perhaps matches TRBD1 (8 bases). The DNA end is more similar to TRBJ2-7, so the J call may be wrong. The CDR3 has 12 amino acids. Germline values: CDR1 SQVTM, CDR2 ANQGSEA. CDR3 nucleotides: TGCAGCACTGGACAGGGAGGGGACGAGCAGTACTTC. It codes for CSTGQGGDEQYF.

V and J are TRBV27 and TRBJ2-3; D is unclear. V was trimmed by 6 bases and J by 1 base, leaving 14 bases between them. The CDR3 loop spans 15 amino acids. From germline, CDR1 is MNHEY and CDR2 SMNVEV (reference sequence). The CDR3 loop reads CASSLLIAGTDTQYF. The CDR3 DNA follows: TGTGCCAGCAGCCTTCTAATTGCGGGCACAGATACGCAGTATTTT.

In DNA, the CDR3 is TGCGCCAGCAGCTTGGAGGGCAGGACCTATGGCTACACCTTC. Translation: CASSLEGRTYGYTF. The V call is TRBV5-1, the J call TRBJ1-2; D is unresolved. Germline-derived CDR1 and CDR2 are SGHRS and YFSETQ. CDR3 length: 14 residues. V lost 0 bases and J 4 bases, leaving 10 bases between the germline ends. The full variable domain, its missing parts supplied by reference TRBV5-1 and TRBJ1-2, is KAGVTQTPRYLIKTRGQQVTLSCSPISGHRSVSWYQQTPGQGLQFLFEYFSETQRNKGNFPGRFSGRQFSNSRSEMNVSTLELGDSALYLCASSLEGRTYGYTFGSGTRLTVV.

J is TRBJ2-5 and V is TRBV6-6, with D possibly matching TRBD2 (5 bases). The J call may be in error: the DNA end matches TRBJ2-7 better. This CDR3 spans 14 amino acids. Germline CDR1 reads MNHNY; CDR2 reads SVGAGI (reference sequence). CDR3 in amino acids: CASSYTTGNYEQYF. The CDR3 DNA follows: TGTGCCAGCAGTTACACCACGGGAAACTACGAGCAGTACTTC.

CDR3 region: CASSYSILASEQFF. The CDR3 DNA reads as TGTGCCAGCAGTTACTCGATCTTAGCGAGTGAGCAGTTCTTC. The chain couples TRBV6-5 to TRBJ2-1, with a possible D match to TRBD2 (5 bases). Germline V CDR1 and CDR2: MNHEY, SVGAGI. The CDR3 contains 14 residues. Trimming removed 0 bases at V and 9 bases at J, with 12 bases between.

The chain has TRBV28 and TRBJ2-3; D could derive from TRBD1 or TRBD2 (5 bases each). This CDR3 region has 14 residues. Germline lookup yields CDR1 MDHEN and CDR2 SYDVKM. Trimming cost V 7 bases and J 2 bases, with 13 bases left between them. The CDR3 region is CASNWDRDTDTQYF. The DNA for the CDR3 is TGTGCCAGCAACTGGGACCGGGACACAGATACGCAGTATTTT.

The rearrangement links TRBV2 to TRBJ2-3; no firm D call. Germline V gene sequence: CDR1 SNHLY, CDR2 FYNNEI. CDR3 length equals 14 residues. V was pared by 6 bases and J by 0 bases, with 10 bases between. CDR3 sequence reads: CASRPISSTDTQYF. The CDR3 coding sequence is TGTGCCAGCAGACCAATTTCTAGCACAGATACGCAGTATTTT.

The chain recombines TRBV20-1 with TRBJ2-7; 11 bases map to TRBD2. This CDR3 comprises 14 residues. Germline lookup yields CDR1 DFQATT and CDR2 SNEGSKA (reference sequence). Germline trimming cut 5 bases from V and 4 bases from J; bases unmatched to any gene: 7. The CDR3 bases are TGCAGTGCTTCTCCGACTAGCGGGGAATACGAGCAGTACTTC. It specifies CSASPTSGEYEQYF.

V and J are TRBV29-1 and TRBJ2-2; D is uncertain. V shed 3 bases and J shed 1 base, with 9 bases lying between them. This CDR3 is built from 14 residues. CDR1 SQVTM and CDR2 ANQGSEA come from the germline V gene. CDR3 DNA: TGCAGCGTTGATTGGCAGTTGAACACCGGGGAGCTGTTTTTT. Translation: CSVDWQLNTGELFF.

This clonotype was observed a few times. The chain has TRBV11-1 and TRBJ1-6; possibly TRBD1 for D (5 bases). Looked up from germline, CDR1 is SGHAT and CDR2 is FQDESV (reference sequence). Trimming stripped 5 bases from V and 8 bases from J, with 19 bases between. The length of the CDR3 is 16 residues. In DNA form, the CDR3 reads TGTGCCAGCAGCCCGACGGGGACGGCCGGCTATTCACCCCTCCACTTT. Amino acids: CASSPTGTAGYSPLHF.

This clonotype turned up a few times. The chain recombines TRBV5-1 with TRBJ1-2, with 9 bases matching TRBD1. The trim removed 4 bases at V and 3 bases at J, leaving 7 bases unmatched. The CDR3 loop spans 15 amino acids. Germline-derived CDR1 and CDR2 are SGHRS and YFSETQ. CDR3 nucleotides: TGCGCCAGCAGCCCTGGAGGGACAGGGTACTATGGCTACACCTTC. Translation: CASSPGGTGYYGYTF. Using reference TRBV5-1 and TRBJ1-2 for the parts outside the CDR3, the full variable domain is KAGVTQTPRYLIKTRGQQVTLSCSPISGHRSVSWYQQTPGQGLQFLFEYFSETQRNKGNFPGRFSGRQFSNSRSEMNVSTLELGDSALYLCASSPGGTGYYGYTFGSGTRLTVV.

This chain joins TRBV4-1 and TRBJ2-5; D call uncertain. The CDR3 runs 14 residues. Germline CDR1 is MGHRA and CDR2 is YSYEKL. Trimming stripped 1 base from V and 1 base from J, with 7 bases between. The CDR3 DNA reads TGCGCCAGCAGCCAAGCGTGGGGCCAAGAGACCCAGTACTTC. Translation gives CASSQAWGQETQYF.

The chain carries TRBV2 and TRBJ2-2, with D perhaps matching TRBD2 (7 bases). Looked up from germline, CDR1 is SNHLY and CDR2 is FYNNEI. The CDR3 spans 14 residues. Trimming shortened V by 6 bases and J by 3 bases, and 11 bases separated the two germline ends. CDR3: CASREGGYTGELFF. CDR3 in DNA: TGTGCCAGCAGGGAGGGGGGGTACACCGGGGAGCTGTTTTTT.

As for this clonotype: This may come from a read error, since a much larger clone is one base off. In DNA, the CDR3 is TGCAGTGCTAGTAGGGGCAGGGGGAGCACTGAAGCTTTCTTT. Amino acid sequence: CSASRGRGSTEAFF. The V gene is TRBV20-1, the J gene TRBJ1-1; 7 bases map to TRBD1. The CDR3 sequence is 14 residues long. The trim removed 3 bases at V and 4 bases at J, leaving 8 bases unmatched. CDR1 and CDR2 from the germline V gene are DFQATT and SNEGSKA (reference sequence).

This chain's CDR3 is CASSGGQGQPQHF. The CDR3 DNA is TGCGCCAGCAGTGGGGGGCAGGGGCAGCCCCAGCATTTT. The V gene is TRBV5-1, the J gene TRBJ1-5, with a weak D call TRBD1 (6 bases). CDR3 length: 13 residues. Between the trimmed V and J ends, which lost 5 bases and 7 bases, there was a span of 13 bases. Germline V gene sequence: CDR1 SGHRS, CDR2 YFSETQ.

V and J are TRBV20-1 and TRBJ2-1, with TRBD2 identical over 11 bases. The CDR3 consists of 15 residues. V lost 6 bases and J lost 2; bases outside the gene matches: 6. Germline lookup yields CDR1 DFQATT and CDR2 SNEGSKA (reference sequence). This chain's CDR3 is CSAAGTSGTYNEQFF. The CDR3 coding sequence is TGCAGTGCCGCTGGGACTAGCGGAACCTACAATGAGCAGTTCTTC.

This chain uses TRBV29-1 with TRBJ2-5; 8 bases line up with TRBD2. In germline, CDR1 is SQVTM, CDR2 ANQGSEA. Losses at the gene ends were 3 bases for V and 7 bases for J; bases not matched to a gene: 7. This CDR3 region has 13 residues. For the CDR3, the DNA is TGCAGCGTTGAGGGGGCGGGGGGTATGACCCAGTACTTC. It encodes CSVEGAGGMTQYF.

The chain recombines TRBV29-1 with TRBJ2-7; TRBD2 agrees at 12 bases. CDR3 length equals 14 residues. The V and J ends lost 4 bases and 2 bases, in that order; junction bases with no gene match: 3. The germline CDR1 and CDR2 sequences are SQVTM and ANQGSEA. This CDR3 is CSVVRLAGAYEQYF. The CDR3 DNA is TGCAGCGTTGTTAGACTAGCGGGGGCCTACGAGCAGTACTTC.

This clonotype was recorded a few times. The chain has TRBV9 and TRBJ2-1; 8 bases align to TRBD2. V lost 0 bases to trimming and J lost 3 bases; unmatched junction nucleotides: 8. The CDR3 spans 17 residues. Per the germline V gene, CDR1 is SGDLS and CDR2 is YYNGEE. Here the CDR3 reads CASSVALGGGYYNEQFF. In DNA, the CDR3 is TGTGCCAGCAGCGTAGCTCTGGGCGGGGGGTACTACAATGAGCAGTTCTTC.

V is TRBV4-1 and J is TRBJ2-5, with TRBD2 matching over 12 bases. The end of the DNA is better explained by TRBJ2-7, so the J call may be wrong. Germline V lookup: CDR1 MGHRA, CDR2 YSYEKL. CDR3 length: 15 residues. CDR3 DNA sequence: TGCGCCAGCAGCCAAGGGACTAGCGGGAACAACGAGCAGTACTTC. Translated: CASSQGTSGNNEQYF.

This clonotype appeared a single time. The J gene is TRBJ2-7, the V gene TRBV27, with 9 positions matching TRBD2. The CDR3 has 19 amino acids. Per germline, CDR1 MNHEY and CDR2 SMNVEV (reference sequence). After removal of 3 bases from V and 0 bases from J, the junction contained 15 bases not matched to a gene. The CDR3 is CASSLRPQAGGVNSYEQYF. The CDR3 coding sequence is TGTGCCAGCAGTTTGAGGCCCCAAGCGGGAGGAGTTAACTCCTACGAGCAGTACTTC.

The chain employs TRBV7-2 and TRBJ1-1; the D is unclear. The germline V gene encodes CDR1 SGHTA and CDR2 FQGNSA. The CDR3 consists of 13 residues. Between the trimmed V and J ends, which lost 5 bases and 6 bases, there was a span of 13 bases. In DNA form, the CDR3 reads TGTGCCAGCAGCCCTCCTCCGAAAGCTGAAGCTTTCTTT. It specifies CASSPPPKAEAFF.

The chain carries TRBV6-5 and TRBJ2-5; D gene unclear. Germline lookup yields CDR1 MNHEY and CDR2 SVGAGI. V lost 3 bases, J lost 2 bases, and 10 bases lay in between. This CDR3 spans 14 amino acids. CDR3 nucleotide sequence: TGTGCCAGCAGTTATGTCGGAAAGCAAGAGACCCAGTACTTC. Translating gives CASSYVGKQETQYF.

The chain couples TRBV4-1 to TRBJ1-4; unclear D gene. Germline CDR1 reads MGHRA; CDR2 reads YSYEKL. The CDR3 runs to 18 residues. Deletions cut 0 bases from V and 5 bases from J, with 19 bases between. The CDR3 here is CASSQDLTRVGMNEKLFF. DNA of the CDR3: TGCGCCAGCAGCCAAGATCTAACCCGGGTCGGTATGAATGAAAAACTGTTTTTT.

This clonotype was seen a single time. The genes are TRBV20-1 and TRBJ2-2; D not resolved. V was cut by 2 bases and J by 5 bases, with 9 bases left in between. There are 13 residues in the CDR3. Germline V gene lookup returns CDR1 DFQATT and CDR2 SNEGSKA (reference sequence). CDR3 region: CSARSLGTGELFF. Written as DNA, the CDR3 is TGCAGTGCTAGATCCCTAGGAACCGGGGAGCTGTTTTTT.